The source of this T cell receptor (beta chain) is a study of neurological immune-mediated disorders (dated by TCRdb to the late 2010s). Background for the entire study: Among the roughly 34 multiple sclerosis patients, relapsing-remitting MS was present in some 31 and secondary progressive MS was present in 3. Peripheral blood TCR-beta repertoires from patients with HTLV-I-associated myelopathy (HAM/TSP), patients with multiple sclerosis, and healthy controls were compared in the study using UMI-based sequencing. Alongside PBMC samples, the set of some 98 TCR-beta libraries contained longitudinal samples, technical triplicates, and paired CD4+ and CD8+ T-cell subsets that had been sorted. The cohort comprised roughly 69 subjects: roughly 15 HAM/TSP patients, 35 or so multiple sclerosis patients and around 20 healthy controls. Summary of the overall study and its limitations: TCR clonal expansion was greatest in HAM/TSP patients and smallest in MS patients, who ranked below even healthy controls. Expanded clones from different subjects shared no identical CDR3 amino acid sequences, which suggests that TCR-beta repertoires were private in all groups. In a phylogenetic analysis, the repertoires of 18 out of 34 MS patients fell into a single cluster of related CDR3 sequences, pointing to a possible signature at the repertoire level. The MS cluster showed no association with clinical or MRI features, and the authors stated that larger cohorts are needed.

Via the germline V gene, CDR1 is SGHVS and CDR2 FQNEAQ. The CDR3, cysteine through phenylalanine, is 15 amino acids long. The DNA shown is the 45-base CDR3, in frame from base 1. Trimming removed 5 bases from V and 0 bases from J; the gene matches leave 6 bases unexplained. This clonotype was detected many times. Its antigen specificity is not known. The sample holds no much larger clone one base away, and base qualities are not on file. cDNA was synthesized by template-switch 5'RACE using a primer carrying a 10-nucleotide random unique molecular identifier by which each TCR transcript was tagged. Each sequencing run produced over 160 million TCR-beta sequences covering 15-18 subjects. The RNeasy kit was used for extraction of total RNA. The KAPA Real-time Library Amplification kit was used to amplify TCR-beta VDJ regions with primers for the TCR constant region and the 5'RACE anchor. A first PCR added sample indexes and Illumina adaptors, and a second PCR then raised library yield. After Ampure bead purification, the TCR product of roughly 650 bp was size-selected on a 2% E-gel SizeSelection system. Before pooling, libraries had their quality checked on a Bioanalyzer, their concentration measured with Qubit, and their quantity determined with the Kapa Library Quantification kit. An Illumina HiSeq 2500 sequenced the libraries paired-end 2 x 150 bp. To increase sequence diversity, roughly 24-32% phiX was spiked into each library pool. Per the original workflow: Quality-filtered reads were processed with the UMI-based MiGEC pipeline, which removed over 75% of raw TCR sequences during error correction. VDJ genes were aligned to IMGT germline references, and clonotypes were defined by unique CDR3 amino acid sequence plus V-J genes. Clonal expansion, Shannon diversity, and CDR3 relatedness (CalcPairwiseDistances, ClusterSamples) were evaluated with VDJtools, and phylogenetic trees were built with CLCbio workbench. A clone was classed as expanded if it had 8 or more unique UMIs, a cutoff based on coefficient-of-variation modelling across technical triplicates. In TCRdb, the public reads were trimmed at Q25 with fastp and aligned with MiXCR, with productive beta chains retained. CDR3 protein duplicates are merged, each entry listing the most common genes and DNA. The V and J calls come from TCRdb's annotation, not from the publication. The sample includes tens of thousands of distinct CDR3 sequences, with less than 4% observed a single time. Around 2.1% of the sample goes to the ten largest clones.

Libraries from unsorted PBMCs were made from 2 million PBMCs kept in RNAlater at -80 degrees C until RNA extraction. Multiple sclerosis patients were enrolled in a US clinical protocol evaluating disease progression by magnetic resonance imaging. Peripheral blood underwent Ficoll-Hypaque density gradient centrifugation to isolate PBMCs, which were then cryopreserved in liquid nitrogen. This clonotype was sampled from a woman in her forties or fifties with multiple sclerosis. The chain is assembled from TRBV7-8 and TRBJ1-1; 7 bases in between match TRBD1. The sample was PBMCs. The nucleotide sequence reads as follows: TGTGCCAGCAGCACGCTGGGACAGATGAACACTGAAGCTTTCTTT. The encoded protein is CASSTLGQMNTEAFF.